Included here is one T cell receptor (beta chain) sequence, with context. At one end the junction does not follow the germline gene, possibly because of a read error. The data are from a study of T cell changes during pregnancy in multiple sclerosis. Germline V gene lookup returns CDR1 SGDLS and CDR2 YYNGEE. The CDR3 contains 13 residues. The protocol was immunoSEQ multiplex PCR, while the TCRdb copy is restricted to in-frame clones and leaves out a portion. The profile covers about 8,500 clones, with roughly 87% appearing a single time and about a tenth taken by the ten largest. The V and J genes are TRBV9 and TRBJ1-2; D not certain. Sequenced material: CD8+ T cells from peripheral blood mononuclear cells, taken in the first trimester of pregnancy. This clonotype was sampled from a female donor in good health, enrolled as a control in a pregnancy study. The CDR3 DNA is TGTGCCAGCAGCGTACCCCCTAACGATGGCTACACCTTC. Its protein product is CASSVPPNDGYTF.